These 5 T cell receptor beta chains originate from one sample sequenced in a study of cytomegalovirus exposure and HLA in healthy donors (dated by TCRdb to the late 2010s). The method was the immunoSEQ multiplex PCR assay. For the multiplex PCR, a mixture combining 60 forward primers for TCR Vbeta segments and 13 reverse primers for TCR Jbeta segments was used. Here the immuneACCESS table is served through TCRdb, limited to in-frame sequences with V and J called. Missing clones are a known gap in these copies; in checked studies unresolved V genes cover under half, and the rest lacks a known reason. The sample table records fewer than 200,000 clones; around 80% of these occur just once. The ten largest clones represent around 4.3% of the sample. Sequencing was performed on PBMCs. The source of these receptors is a woman aged 45 to 65 in good health and CMV-seropositive.

This clone came up once. The chain uses TRBV7-9 and TRBJ2-1; TRBD2 agrees at 13 bases. The CDR3 extends over 14 amino acids. V gave up 7 bases and J gave up 8 bases; unmatched junction bases: 5. CDR1 and CDR2 (germline): SEHNR, FQNEAQ (reference sequence). This CDR3 is CASTQTSGRYEQFF. The CDR3, as DNA: TGTGCCAGCACCCAGACTAGCGGGAGGTATGAGCAGTTCTTC.

The rearrangement uses TRBV6-5 and TRBJ1-2; D may be TRBD1 (6 bases). V lost 6 bases, J lost 3 bases, and 11 bases lay in between. The CDR3 covers 13 residues. The germline V gene has CDR1 MNHEY and CDR2 SVGAGI. In DNA, the CDR3 is TGTGCCAGCAGCGCAGGGGCGGACTATGGCTACACCTTC. It specifies CASSAGADYGYTF.

The chain uses TRBV28 and TRBJ2-4; D is unresolved. This CDR3 has 16 residues. The V end was cut by 3 bases, the J end by 2 bases, with 14 bases between. From germline, CDR1 is MDHEN and CDR2 SYDVKM. The CDR3: CASSFVPGRTKNIQYF. CDR3 coding DNA: TGTGCCAGCAGTTTTGTCCCGGGTAGAACCAAAAACATTCAGTACTTC.

This sequence joins TRBV28 and TRBJ1-2; D possibly corresponds to TRBD1 (5 bases). V lost 5 bases and J 8 bases, leaving 15 bases between the germline ends. The CDR3 is 13 residues long. CDR1 and CDR2 (germline): MDHEN, SYDVKM. Written as DNA, the CDR3 is TGTGCCAGCAGTCCGCTAGTCGGGGGGGGCTACACCTTC. Amino acids: CASSPLVGGGYTF.

V and J are TRBV7-9 and TRBJ1-1; a possible D gene is TRBD1 (5 bases). The V end lost 5 bases, the J end lost 3 bases, and 16 bases lay between the germline ends. This CDR3 is 15 amino acids long. Germline assignment: CDR1 SEHNR and CDR2 FQNEAQ (reference sequence). The DNA for the CDR3 is TGTGCCAGCAGCACCCGGGGGGGGATTTACACTGAAGCTTTCTTT. This codes for CASSTRGGIYTEAFF.